What follows are 24 T cell receptor beta chains derived from one specimen sequenced in a study of cytomegalovirus exposure and HLA in healthy donors. Profiling relied on immunoSEQ multiplex PCR, and the TCRdb table lists in-frame clones only, not all of them. The table shows 120,000 or so clones, with more than 95% occurring only once. The sequenced sample consisted of PBMCs. Every receptor here comes from a man aged 18 to 30 in good health and CMV-seronegative.

V usage is TRBV30 and J usage is TRBJ1-1, with TRBD1 identical over 11 bases. The CDR3 has 11 residues. Unmatched junction bases numbered 6, after V lost 5 bases and J lost 13 bases. Germline V gives CDR1 GTSNPN, CDR2 SVGIG (reference sequence). The CDR3 spells CAWVDRGHGFF. CDR3 bases: TGTGCCTGGGTGGACAGGGGGCACGGTTTCTTT.

The rearrangement links TRBV6-5 to TRBJ2-1; D perhaps matches TRBD2 (6 bases). Germline V gives CDR1 MNHEY, CDR2 SVGAGI. The CDR3 covers 13 residues. The V and J ends lost 6 bases and 2 bases respectively, with 8 bases between them. The DNA of the CDR3 is TGTGCCAGCAGGAGGGAGGCCTACAATGAGCAGTTCTTC. Its translation: CASRREAYNEQFF.

This chain links TRBV15 with TRBJ2-2; tentatively, D is TRBD1 (5 bases). The CDR3 covers 16 residues. Trimming left V 1 base short and J 0 bases short, with 9 bases between. The V gene's germline CDR1 is LNHNV and CDR2 YYDKDF (reference sequence). As DNA, the CDR3 is TGTGCCACCAGCAGAGTCAGGGCCTCGAACACCGGGGAGCTGTTTTTT. Translating gives CATSRVRASNTGELFF.

This clone has only one observation. This chain uses TRBV28 with TRBJ2-7, with a weak D call TRBD1 (5 bases). Trimming shortened V by 6 bases and J by 3 bases, and 15 bases separated the two germline ends. This CDR3 region has 14 residues. Germline loops: CDR1 MDHEN, CDR2 SYDVKM. This chain's CDR3 is CASRRWGRDYEQYF. CDR3 bases: TGTGCCAGCAGGCGGTGGGGCAGAGACTACGAGCAGTACTTC.

This rearrangement joins TRBV4-3 to TRBJ1-2; weak D call: TRBD1 (5 bases). Germline-derived CDR1 and CDR2 are LGHNA and YSLEER. Trimming shortened V by 1 base and J by 4 bases, and 10 bases separated the two germline ends. This CDR3 is 14 amino acids long. This chain's CDR3 is CASSQAGVGYGYTF. Written as DNA, the CDR3 is TGCGCCAGCAGCCAAGCGGGGGTTGGCTATGGCTACACCTTC.

The chain links TRBV5-1 to TRBJ2-7; possibly TRBD2 for D (6 bases). This CDR3 has 15 residues. CDR1 is SGHRS, CDR2 YFSETQ, per germline. V gave up 4 bases and J gave up 3 bases, with 17 bases separating them. The CDR3, as DNA: TGCGCCAGCAGCCGTACCTCCGGGACTCACTACGAGCAGTACTTC. Amino acids: CASSRTSGTHYEQYF.

The chain recombines TRBV7-2 with TRBJ1-1; TRBD1 is a possible D gene (6 bases). Trimming left V 6 bases short and J 0 bases short, with 20 bases between. Germline lookup yields CDR1 SGHTA and CDR2 FQGNSA. The CDR3 consists of 17 residues. Here the CDR3 DNA reads TGTGCCAGCAGTCCAAGAGACAGGCTCCTCATGAACACTGAAGCTTTCTTT. This sequence encodes CASSPRDRLLMNTEAFF.

The V and J genes are TRBV7-8 and TRBJ2-7, with 10 positions matching TRBD1. The V gene's germline CDR1 is SGHVS and CDR2 FQNEAQ. The CDR3 covers 16 residues. Losses at the gene ends were 4 bases for V and 6 bases for J; bases not matched to a gene: 12. This CDR3 reads CASSSPLAGQGFEQYF. In DNA form, the CDR3 reads TGTGCCAGCAGCTCCCCTTTGGCGGGACAGGGGTTCGAGCAGTACTTC.

Of note for this clone: The junction departs from the called germline gene at one end, perhaps through a read error. The rearrangement links TRBV7-7 to TRBJ2-7; TRBD2 matches at 7 bases. The CDR3 extends over 12 amino acids. Germline CDR1 is SSHAT and CDR2 is FNYEAQ (reference sequence). CDR3 in DNA: TGTGCTAGCAGCTTAGCCGGGGGGGAGCAGTACTTC. Its protein product is CASSLAGGEQYF.

V and J are TRBV7-3 and TRBJ1-3; no reliable D call. The CDR3 has 16 residues. The V end lost 5 bases, the J end lost 0 bases, and 14 bases lay between the germline ends. Germline V lookup: CDR1 SGHTA, CDR2 FQGTGA. CDR3 DNA sequence: TGTGCCAGCAGCACCGGCCCAGCGACCTCTGGAAACACCATATATTTT. Its translation: CASSTGPATSGNTIYF.

The V call is TRBV25-1, the J call TRBJ1-5; unclear D gene. This CDR3 spans 15 amino acids. Germline lookup yields CDR1 MGHDK and CDR2 SYGVNS. Trimming left V 1 base short and J 0 bases short, with 7 bases between. CDR3: CASSESDNSNQPQHF. The CDR3 nucleotides are TGTGCCAGCAGTGAATCCGACAATAGCAATCAGCCCCAGCATTTT.

This chain uses TRBV27 with TRBJ2-1; TRBD2 aligns across 12 bases. This CDR3 has 18 residues. V lost 5 bases and J lost 5; bases outside the gene matches: 13. Germline V lookup: CDR1 MNHEY, CDR2 SMNVEV (reference sequence). CDR3 sequence reads: CASSPSRLAGGPNNEQFF. Here the CDR3 DNA reads TGTGCCAGCAGTCCATCCCGGCTAGCGGGAGGGCCGAACAATGAGCAGTTCTTC.

The V and J genes are TRBV9 and TRBJ2-3; maybe TRBD1 (5 bases). Germline V gene data show CDR1 as SGDLS and CDR2 as YYNGEE. V was clipped by 0 bases and J by 2 bases, with 7 bases between them. The CDR3 runs 14 residues. The CDR3 region is CASSVAGYTDTQYF. DNA of the CDR3: TGTGCCAGCAGCGTAGCAGGGTACACAGATACGCAGTATTTT.

V usage is TRBV28 and J usage is TRBJ2-1; 8 bases agree with TRBD2. CDR1 and CDR2 from the germline V gene are MDHEN and SYDVKM. This CDR3 has 15 residues. J gave up 7 bases and V 1 base, and 6 bases lay outside the gene matches. The CDR3 nucleotides are TGTGCCAGCAGTTTATCTGGGACTAGTTTTAATGAGCAGTTCTTC. Its translation: CASSLSGTSFNEQFF.

The rearrangement uses TRBV28 and TRBJ1-5, with TRBD1 as a possible D gene (5 bases). V lost 8 bases and J 2 bases, leaving 10 bases between the germline ends. Germline V gene data show CDR1 as MDHEN and CDR2 as SYDVKM. The CDR3 consists of 13 residues. The CDR3 DNA reads TGTGCCAGCCAACGGGGGGGCAATCAGCCCCAGCATTTT. This translates into CASQRGGNQPQHF.

The CDR3 DNA sequence: TGTGCCAGCATGAAAGCGGGAGCCCACAATGAGCAGTTCTTC. Its translation: CASMKAGAHNEQFF. The chain joins TRBV7-9 to TRBJ2-1, with 8 bases aligning to TRBD2. The length of the CDR3 is 14 residues. Germline CDR1 and CDR2: SEHNR and FQNEAQ (reference sequence). The J segment lost 5 bases and the V segment lost 7 bases, leaving 7 bases of the junction unmatched.

The V call is TRBV28, the J call TRBJ2-3; 14 bases map to TRBD2. Germline V gene sequence: CDR1 MDHEN, CDR2 SYDVKM. The junction had 13 bases not matched to a gene; V was cut back by 7 bases and J by 4 bases. This CDR3 contains 18 residues. CDR3 residues: CASNGLAGGDGSADTQYF. In nucleotides, the CDR3 is TGTGCCAGCAACGGACTAGCGGGAGGTGACGGGAGTGCAGATACGCAGTATTTT.

This chain uses TRBV28 with TRBJ1-1; D is possibly TRBD1 (5 bases). Germline-derived CDR1 and CDR2 are MDHEN and SYDVKM. This CDR3 region has 13 residues. V lost 1 base, J lost 6 bases, and 9 bases lay in between. The CDR3 loop reads CASSLSREAEAFF. In nucleotides, the CDR3 is TGTGCCAGCAGTTTATCCAGGGAAGCTGAAGCTTTCTTT.

The chain employs TRBV5-1 and TRBJ2-2; TRBD2 agrees at 11 bases. The CDR3 sequence is 15 residues long. Germline loops: CDR1 SGHRS, CDR2 YFSETQ. Trimming at V came to 4 bases and at J to 6 bases, leaving 5 bases not matched to a gene. The CDR3 bases are TGCGCCAGCAGCCAAACTAGCGGGAGCGCCGGGGAGCTGTTTTTT. Translating it yields CASSQTSGSAGELFF. The whole variable domain, filled in from reference TRBV5-1 and TRBJ2-2, reads KAGVTQTPRYLIKTRGQQVTLSCSPISGHRSVSWYQQTPGQGLQFLFEYFSETQRNKGNFPGRFSGRQFSNSRSEMNVSTLELGDSALYLCASSQTSGSAGELFFGEGSRLTVL.

The J gene is TRBJ1-1, the V gene TRBV5-6; a weak D match, TRBD1 (5 bases). Trimming stripped 4 bases from V and 0 bases from J, with 7 bases between. This CDR3 is 13 amino acids long. CDR1 is SGHDT, CDR2 YYEEEE, per germline. The CDR3 DNA reads as TGTGCCAGCAGCGGGGGGGTGAACACTGAAGCTTTCTTT. It specifies CASSGGVNTEAFF.

The chain employs TRBV5-1 and TRBJ2-3; 12 bases are a match to TRBD2. Germline V gives CDR1 SGHRS, CDR2 YFSETQ. The CDR3 has 17 residues. V shed 1 base, J shed 2 bases, and the junction held 5 bases outside the gene matches. The CDR3 region is CASSLRLAGGYTDTQYF. The CDR3 region has the DNA TGCGCCAGCAGCTTGCGGCTAGCGGGAGGGTACACAGATACGCAGTATTTT.

For the CDR3, the DNA is TGTGCCAGCAGCGCGGGAGCTGGAAACACCATATATTTT. Encoded protein: CASSAGAGNTIYF. V gene TRBV5-6 combines with J gene TRBJ1-3; no clear D. The V gene's germline CDR1 is SGHDT and CDR2 YYEEEE. The CDR3 extends over 13 amino acids. V lost 4 bases to trimming and J lost 2 bases, with 7 bases between them.

The table lists this clone with a few counts. V and J are TRBV9 and TRBJ1-1; D unclear. This CDR3 has 16 amino acids. CDR1 and CDR2 (germline): SGDLS, YYNGEE. V was cut by 2 bases and J by 3 bases, with 17 bases left in between. The CDR3 here is CASSVGSGFGDTEAFF. The CDR3 DNA reads as TGTGCCAGCAGCGTGGGGTCGGGGTTCGGGGACACTGAAGCTTTCTTT.

The chain recombines TRBV9 with TRBJ1-3, with TRBD1 identical over 8 bases. Trimming removed 3 bases from V and 0 bases from J; junction bases left unmatched: 8. CDR1 is SGDLS, CDR2 YYNGEE, per germline. The CDR3 contains 17 residues. The CDR3 coding sequence is TGTGCCAGCAGCGCAGACAGGGGAGGTCTCTCTGGAAACACCATATATTTT. It encodes CASSADRGGLSGNTIYF.